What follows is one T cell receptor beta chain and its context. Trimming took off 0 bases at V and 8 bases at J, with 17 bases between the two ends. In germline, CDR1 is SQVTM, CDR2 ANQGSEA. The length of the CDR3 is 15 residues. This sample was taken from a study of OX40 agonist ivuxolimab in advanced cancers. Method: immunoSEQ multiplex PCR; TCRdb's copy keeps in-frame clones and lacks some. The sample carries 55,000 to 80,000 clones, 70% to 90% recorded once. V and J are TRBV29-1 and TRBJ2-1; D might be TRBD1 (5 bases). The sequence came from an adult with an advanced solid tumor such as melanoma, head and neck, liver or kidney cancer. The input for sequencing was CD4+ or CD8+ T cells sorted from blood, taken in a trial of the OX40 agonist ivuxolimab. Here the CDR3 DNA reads TGCAGCGTTGAAGATCCTCAGGGCAGTCGGGATGAGCAGTTCTTC. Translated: CSVEDPQGSRDEQFF.